The T cell receptor (beta chain) described here comes from a study of shared clonotypes between healthy human individuals. V was pared by 4 bases and J by 6 bases, with 7 bases between. Germline CDR1 SGHNT, CDR2 YYREEE (reference sequence). The CDR3 runs 12 residues. Here immunoSEQ multiplex PCR was the method, and the copy in TCRdb shows in-frame clones only, minus some. The data hold 800,000 to 1,200,000 clones, with 75% to 85% observed a single time. The sequenced sample was memory CD4+ T cells from PBMCs. Subset indicated: CD45RA-negative fraction. This receptor was obtained from a man aged 18 to 29 in good health. Some clones in this sample may be carry-over from other donors' samples. This chain links TRBV5-4 with TRBJ1-4; D not certain. The CDR3, as DNA: TGTGCCAGCAGCCGAGCGGATGAAAAACTGTTTTTT. It is translated as CASSRADEKLFF.